Shown below are 25 T cell receptor beta chains from a single sample sequenced in a study of blood T cell repertoires in COVID-19. The protocol was immunoSEQ multiplex PCR, while the TCRdb copy is restricted to in-frame clones and leaves out a portion. The sample lists under 300,000 clones, around 82% occurring once. The sequenced sample consisted of PBMCs or T cells enriched from blood (not recorded which). The source is a man aged 50 or older who had recovered from COVID-19.

The V call is TRBV2, the J call TRBJ2-7, with 9 bases identical to TRBD2. The junction had 12 bases not matched to a gene; V was cut back by 7 bases and J by 5 bases. Germline V gene sequence: CDR1 SNHLY, CDR2 FYNNEI. The CDR3 spans 15 residues. As DNA, the CDR3 is TGTGCCAGCAAAGATAGGGTAGCGGGAGACCACGAGCAGTACTTC. This gives the protein CASKDRVAGDHEQYF. Supplemented by reference TRBV2 and TRBJ2-7, the full variable domain reads EPEVTQTPSHQVTQMGQEVILRCVPISNHLYFYWYRQILGQKVEFLVSFYNNEISEKSEIFDDQFSVERPDGSNFTLKIRSTKLEDSAMYFCASKDRVAGDHEQYFGPGTRLTVT.

The chain carries TRBV5-1 and TRBJ1-4; 10 bases agree with TRBD1. The CDR3 spans 17 residues. Germline CDR1 SGHRS, CDR2 YFSETQ. V was pared by 0 bases and J by 11 bases, with 13 bases of the junction left unmatched. CDR3 coding DNA: TGCGCCAGCAGCTTGGATGCCCGGGACAGGGGTGTTTATAAACTGTTTTTT. This codes for CASSLDARDRGVYKLFF.

This sequence joins TRBV11-3 and TRBJ1-1; D is possibly TRBD1 (6 bases). The CDR3 consists of 15 residues. The ends were cut back, 5 bases at V and 6 bases at J, with 19 bases in the middle. Germline-derived CDR1 and CDR2 are SGHNT and YENEEA. The CDR3 bases are TGTGCCAGCAGCCCCTACGAACAGGGTTTGGCTGAAGCTTTCTTT. Its translation is CASSPYEQGLAEAFF. Together with reference TRBV11-3 and TRBJ1-1, the CDR3 gives the full variable domain: EAGVVQSPRYKIIEKKQPVAFWCNPISGHNTLYWYLQNLGQGPELLIRYENEEAVDDSQLPKDRFSAERLKGVDSTLKIQPAELGDSAVYLCASSPYEQGLAEAFFGQGTRLTVV.

The rearrangement uses TRBV28 and TRBJ2-7; TRBD2 aligns across 9 bases. This CDR3 spans 14 amino acids. The V and J ends lost 6 bases and 4 bases, in that order; junction bases with no gene match: 7. Germline V gene data show CDR1 as MDHEN and CDR2 as SYDVKM. The chain's CDR3 is CASSQTGLAYEQYF. Here the CDR3 DNA reads TGTGCCAGCAGCCAAACGGGACTAGCATACGAGCAGTACTTC.

This chain joins TRBV19 and TRBJ1-2, with D perhaps matching TRBD1 (6 bases). V lost 7 bases and J 5 bases, leaving 20 bases between the germline ends. Looked up from germline, CDR1 is LNHDA and CDR2 is SQIVND (reference sequence). The CDR3 extends over 15 amino acids. The CDR3 DNA follows: TGTGCCAGTACTGGCGCATGGGGGCGCGATTATGGCTACACCTTC. Translating it yields CASTGAWGRDYGYTF.

The chain combines TRBV4-3 with TRBJ2-1, with 11 nucleotides matching TRBD2. This CDR3 is 21 amino acids long. V trimming: 4 bases; J trimming: 7 bases; junction bases outside the gene matches: 24. The germline gives CDR1 LGHNA, CDR2 YSLEER. The CDR3 spells CASSRIWGLAEGGSLGNEQFF. The CDR3 DNA is TGCGCCAGCAGCCGAATATGGGGACTAGCGGAAGGGGGTTCTCTTGGGAATGAGCAGTTCTTC.

The genes are TRBV11-3 and TRBJ2-2, with TRBD1 matching 9 bases. Unmatched junction bases numbered 9, after V lost 0 bases and J lost 4 bases. Germline CDR1 SGHNT, CDR2 YENEEA. The CDR3 has 18 residues. CDR3 region: CASSLDPWGTGRTGELFF. In DNA, the CDR3 is TGTGCCAGCAGCTTAGATCCGTGGGGGACAGGGCGCACCGGGGAGCTGTTTTTT.

V and J are TRBV27 and TRBJ2-1, with D perhaps TRBD2 (6 bases). V was cut by 9 bases and J by 3 bases, with 12 bases left in between. Germline values: CDR1 MNHEY, CDR2 SMNVEV (reference sequence). This CDR3 has 13 residues. CDR3 sequence: CASSIAVYNEQFF. The CDR3, as DNA: TGTGCCAGTTCGATAGCGGTCTACAATGAGCAGTTCTTC.

The chain couples TRBV19 to TRBJ1-5; a weak D match, TRBD1 (6 bases). The CDR3 spans 14 residues. Germline V lookup: CDR1 LNHDA, CDR2 SQIVND (reference sequence). With 3 bases removed from V and 0 bases from J, the gap between germline ends came to 6 bases. Written as DNA, the CDR3 is TGTGCCAGTAGTATGGGACATAGCAATCAGCCCCAGCATTTT. As protein: CASSMGHSNQPQHF.

This clone occurred once. The V gene is TRBV6-4, the J gene TRBJ2-2; no firm D call. The germline CDR1 and CDR2 sequences are MRHNA and SNTAGT. The CDR3 loop spans 14 amino acids. The ends were cut back, 3 bases at V and 3 bases at J, with 8 bases in the middle. CDR3 nucleotides: TGTGCCAGCAGTGAGGTTAGAGACACCGGGGAGCTGTTTTTT. Its protein product is CASSEVRDTGELFF.

J is TRBJ2-5 and V is TRBV7-9; no definite D call. Deletions cut 5 bases from V and 5 bases from J, with 12 bases between. This CDR3 spans 13 amino acids. Germline V gives CDR1 SEHNR, CDR2 FQNEAQ (reference sequence). CDR3 sequence (DNA): TGTGCCAGCAGCCCTCAGGTCCGGGAGACCCAGTACTTC. This translates into CASSPQVRETQYF.

The chain employs TRBV6-2 or TRBV6-3 and TRBJ2-4; TRBD2 agrees at 7 bases. V lost 7 bases and J lost 2; bases outside the gene matches: 11. CDR3 length: 16 amino acids. Germline V lookup: CDR1 MNHEY, CDR2 SVGEGT. The CDR3 DNA sequence: TGTGCCAGCAACCCCGGGGGGAAGGGAACCAAAAACATTCAGTACTTC. Protein product: CASNPGGKGTKNIQYF.

This chain joins TRBV7-3 and TRBJ2-1, with a tentative D call TRBD1 (5 bases). The CDR3 is 14 amino acids. V gave up 6 bases and J gave up 3 bases, with 12 bases separating them. CDR1 and CDR2 from the germline V gene are SGHTA and FQGTGA. For the CDR3, the DNA is TGTGCCAGCAGTAGGTCACAGGACTACAATGAGCAGTTCTTC. Translating gives CASSRSQDYNEQFF.

The V and J genes are TRBV4-1 and TRBJ2-1; 10 positions agree with TRBD2. The CDR3 totals 17 residues. V shed 4 bases and J 0 bases; nucleotides not matched to a gene: 6. Looked up from germline, CDR1 is MGHRA and CDR2 is YSYEKL. This CDR3 is CASSRSSGRVSYNEQFF. The CDR3 region has the DNA TGCGCCAGCAGCCGGTCAAGCGGGAGGGTCTCCTACAATGAGCAGTTCTTC.

V usage is TRBV7-3 and J usage is TRBJ2-7, with D uncertain. Germline CDR1 is SGHTA and CDR2 is FQGTGA. The CDR3 is made up of 13 amino acids. Trimming shortened V by 3 bases and J by 2 bases, and 8 bases separated the two germline ends. The CDR3 loop is CASSLSETYEQYF. For the CDR3, the DNA is TGTGCCAGCAGCTTGTCAGAAACCTACGAGCAGTACTTC.

The CDR3: CASSSLAGGPNEQFF. For the CDR3, the DNA is TGTGCCAGCAGCTCACTAGCGGGGGGGCCGAATGAGCAGTTCTTC. V gene TRBV11-2 combines with J gene TRBJ2-1; TRBD2 matches at 13 bases. Trimming took 4 bases from V and 7 from J; bases not matched to a gene: 4. CDR1 SGHAT and CDR2 FQNNGV come from the germline V gene. The CDR3 contains 15 residues.

The genes are TRBV9 and TRBJ2-7, with 7 bases that match TRBD2. J was trimmed by 3 bases and V by 0 bases; bases with no gene match: 12. The length of the CDR3 is 17 residues. Germline CDR1 SGDLS, CDR2 YYNGEE. Here the CDR3 reads CASSVGPRGGDRYEQYF. CDR3 coding DNA: TGTGCCAGCAGCGTAGGTCCTCGCGGGGGAGACCGCTACGAGCAGTACTTC.

This sequence joins TRBV12-5 and TRBJ1-5; 7 nucleotides align to TRBD1. CDR1 LGHNT and CDR2 FRNRAP come from the germline V gene. V gave up 1 base and J gave up 0 bases; unmatched junction bases: 6. The CDR3 has 17 amino acids. In DNA form, the CDR3 reads TGTGCTAGTGGTTTGGGATCCGGGACAGATAGCAATCAGCCCCAGCATTTT. This encodes CASGLGSGTDSNQPQHF.

This clone was detected only a few times. J is TRBJ1-1 and V is TRBV9, with D maybe TRBD1 (5 bases). The CDR3 is made up of 12 amino acids. CDR1 SGDLS and CDR2 YYNGEE come from the germline V gene. V gave up 4 bases and J gave up 10 bases, with 14 bases separating them. The CDR3 region is CASSKTGGVAFF. For the CDR3, the DNA is TGTGCCAGCAGCAAGACCGGAGGGGTAGCTTTCTTT.

This clone was seen a single time. The gene calls are TRBV11-3 and TRBJ1-1, with TRBD1 identical over 7 bases. With 2 bases clipped from V and 4 bases from J, the junction kept 10 bases outside the gene matches. Germline CDR1 reads SGHNT; CDR2 reads YENEEA. CDR3 length: 16 amino acids. The CDR3 DNA follows: TGTGCCAGCAGCTTAAGGACAGGAGGTTCGCGCACTGAAGCTTTCTTT. Protein: CASSLRTGGSRTEAFF.

V usage is TRBV29-1 and J usage is TRBJ1-6; 9 nucleotides line up with TRBD1. The V gene's germline CDR1 is SQVTM and CDR2 ANQGSEA. This CDR3 is 13 amino acids long. Unmatched junction bases numbered 3, after V lost 4 bases and J lost 8 bases. Written as DNA, the CDR3 is TGCAGCGTTGGACAGGGGGACGATTCACCCCTCCACTTT. This encodes CSVGQGDDSPLHF.

The V and J genes are TRBV28 and TRBJ1-2; D is uncertain. The length of the CDR3 is 12 residues. V was clipped by 2 bases and J by 7 bases, with 8 bases between them. Germline-derived CDR1 and CDR2 are MDHEN and SYDVKM. CDR3 loop: CASSLGGRGYTF. The CDR3 nucleotides are TGTGCCAGCAGTTTAGGAGGTCGTGGCTACACCTTC.

In its sample, this clone was seen once. V gene TRBV2 combines with J gene TRBJ2-5; 10 bases agree with TRBD2. There are 15 residues in the CDR3. Germline assignment: CDR1 SNHLY and CDR2 FYNNEI. V was clipped by 6 bases and J by 4 bases; unmatched bases: 8. The CDR3 DNA follows: TGTGCCAGCAGCCCTGCCCGGACTAGCGGAGAGACCCAGTACTTC. It encodes CASSPARTSGETQYF.

The chain links TRBV5-6 to TRBJ2-6, with D perhaps matching TRBD1 (5 bases). Trimming pared 5 bases from V and 4 bases from J, leaving 13 bases between. Germline loops: CDR1 SGHDT, CDR2 YYEEEE. CDR3 length equals 15 residues. DNA of the CDR3: TGTGCCAGCAGTTCAGGGCTGCCGGGGGCCAACGTCCTGACTTTC. This codes for CASSSGLPGANVLTF.

The genes are TRBV18 and TRBJ2-2; D possibly corresponds to TRBD1 (5 bases). The germline V and J ends were trimmed by 3 bases and 3 bases, with 20 bases remaining between them. CDR3 size: 18 residues. The V gene's germline CDR1 is KGHSH and CDR2 LQKENI. CDR3 nucleotide sequence: TGTGCCAGCTCACCTTCGACTCCTGTGGGGCCCTACACCGGGGAGCTGTTTTTT. As protein: CASSPSTPVGPYTGELFF. The full variable domain, in which reference TRBV18 and TRBJ2-2 provide the parts outside the CDR3, is NAGVMQNPRHLVRRRGQEARLRCSPMKGHSHVYWYRQLPEEGLKFMVYLQKENIIDESGMPKERFSAEFPKEGPSILRIQQVVRGDSAAYFCASSPSTPVGPYTGELFFGEGSRLTVL.